This entry concerns a single T cell receptor (beta chain). This entry belongs to a study of cytomegalovirus exposure and HLA in healthy donors. The germline gives CDR1 MNHEY, CDR2 SMNVEV (reference sequence). This CDR3 region has 14 residues. V was clipped by 3 bases and J by 6 bases, with 14 bases between them. PCR involved 60 Vbeta and 13 Jbeta primers. Profiled with immunoSEQ multiplex PCR; TCRdb holds only in-frame clones, not every one. The profile shows approximately 150,000 clones, about 84% of them singletons. This sequence originates from a man in his late teens or twenties in good health and CMV-seronegative. The chain employs TRBV27 and TRBJ1-1, with unresolved D. Sequencing was carried out using PBMCs. The CDR3 is CASSLMGGFAEAFF. DNA for the CDR3: TGTGCCAGCAGTTTGATGGGAGGATTCGCTGAAGCTTTCTTT.